The 32 T cell receptor beta chains below come from one sample, sequenced in a study of T cell changes during pregnancy in multiple sclerosis. TCRdb's copy holds only in-frame clones and misses some; the assay was immunoSEQ multiplex PCR. The top ten hold approximately 6.6% of the sample, which has approximately 50,000 clones, around 90% seen once. The sample was peripheral blood, taken in the third trimester of pregnancy. The receptors shown here come from a female donor in good health, enrolled as a control in a pregnancy study.

The chain recombines TRBV10-3 with TRBJ2-3; possibly TRBD1 for D (6 bases). The CDR3 length is 17 residues. V was cut by 4 bases and J by 0 bases, with 17 bases left in between. Germline V gene data show CDR1 as ENHRY and CDR2 as SYGVKD. In DNA form, the CDR3 reads TGTGCCATCAGTGGGCCACGACAGGCCTCTAGCACAGATACGCAGTATTTT. The encoded protein is CAISGPRQASSTDTQYF.

The J gene is TRBJ2-3, the V gene TRBV19; D might be TRBD2 (5 bases). The V gene lost 7 bases and the J gene lost 1 base, with 15 bases spanning the gap. Germline V lookup: CDR1 LNHDA, CDR2 SQIVND (reference sequence). The CDR3 totals 15 residues. CDR3 region: CASTPGEWRTDTQYF. CDR3 nucleotide sequence: TGTGCCAGTACCCCTGGGGAGTGGCGCACAGATACGCAGTATTTT.

This chain joins TRBV4-2 and TRBJ1-1, with TRBD1 as a possible D gene (5 bases). There are 17 residues in the CDR3. The V end lost 3 bases, the J end lost 1 base, and 18 bases lay between the germline ends. Looked up from germline, CDR1 is LGHNA and CDR2 is YNFKEQ. This CDR3 is CASSQMGPGTTNTEAFF. CDR3 nucleotide sequence: TGTGCCAGCAGCCAGATGGGGCCCGGGACTACGAACACTGAAGCTTTCTTT.

The V gene is TRBV7-8, the J gene TRBJ2-7, with D unresolved. V dropped 0 bases and J dropped 1 base, with 4 bases sitting between them. The CDR3 contains 13 residues. The germline V gene encodes CDR1 SGHVS and CDR2 FQNEAQ. The CDR3 region has the DNA TGTGCCAGCAGCTTAGCGAGTTCCTACGAGCAGTACTTC. Its translation: CASSLASSYEQYF.

CDR3 nucleotide sequence: TGCGCCAGCAGCAAGGGGGCCGGCGCCCTCTACGAGCAGTACTTC. Amino acids: CASSKGAGALYEQYF. J is TRBJ2-7 and V is TRBV5-1; 7 bases agree with TRBD1. V trimming: 4 bases; J trimming: 3 bases; junction bases outside the gene matches: 10. Germline loops: CDR1 SGHRS, CDR2 YFSETQ. The CDR3 runs to 15 residues. Looking up the rest from reference TRBV5-1 and TRBJ2-7 gives the full variable domain: KAGVTQTPRYLIKTRGQQVTLSCSPISGHRSVSWYQQTPGQGLQFLFEYFSETQRNKGNFPGRFSGRQFSNSRSEMNVSTLELGDSALYLCASSKGAGALYEQYFGPGTRLTVT.

This clone occurred many times. The chain recombines TRBV5-1 with TRBJ2-7, with TRBD1 matching 9 bases. V shed 5 bases, J shed 3 bases, and the junction held 12 bases outside the gene matches. Germline-derived CDR1 and CDR2 are SGHRS and YFSETQ. This CDR3 has 16 amino acids. CDR3 residues: CASRPRDRAINYEQYF. CDR3 nucleotides: TGCGCCAGCAGACCCCGGGACAGGGCCATTAACTACGAGCAGTACTTC. The full variable domain, completed using reference TRBV5-1 and TRBJ2-7, is KAGVTQTPRYLIKTRGQQVTLSCSPISGHRSVSWYQQTPGQGLQFLFEYFSETQRNKGNFPGRFSGRQFSNSRSEMNVSTLELGDSALYLCASRPRDRAINYEQYFGPGTRLTVT.

The chain couples TRBV5-4 to TRBJ2-1, with a possible D match to TRBD1 (5 bases). V dropped 0 bases and J dropped 5 bases, with 9 bases sitting between them. The CDR3 is 14 residues long. CDR1 SGHNT and CDR2 YYREEE come from the germline V gene (reference sequence). CDR3 nucleotide sequence: TGTGCCAGCAGCTTGGGACGCAGGGACAATGAGCAGTTCTTC. Encoded protein: CASSLGRRDNEQFF.

The rearrangement joins TRBV30 to TRBJ2-7; 7 bases are shared with TRBD1. The length of the CDR3 is 13 residues. The J segment lost 6 bases and the V segment lost 1 base, leaving 6 bases of the junction unmatched. Per germline, CDR1 GTSNPN and CDR2 SVGIG (reference sequence). The CDR3 is CAWSALAGGEQYF. The CDR3 bases are TGTGCCTGGAGTGCCCTAGCAGGGGGCGAGCAGTACTTC. Complete variable domain (other parts from reference TRBV30 and TRBJ2-7): SQTIHQWPATLVQPVGSPLSLECTVEGTSNPNLYWYRQAAGRGLQLLFYSVGIGQISSEVPQNLSASRPQDRQFILSSKKLLLSDSGFYLCAWSALAGGEQYFGPGTRLTVT.

The table lists this clone with a count of one. This chain uses TRBV4-3 with TRBJ1-3; TRBD1 agrees at 9 bases. Germline lookup yields CDR1 LGHNA and CDR2 YSLEER. After removal of 4 bases from V and 1 base from J, the junction contained 2 bases not matched to a gene. The CDR3 is made up of 15 amino acids. This CDR3 is CASSPGTGSGNTIYF. CDR3 DNA: TGCGCCAGCAGCCCCGGGACAGGGTCTGGAAACACCATATATTTT.

This sequence joins TRBV19 and TRBJ2-7; the match to TRBD2 covers 7 bases. The CDR3 is 15 residues long. The germline V gene has CDR1 LNHDA and CDR2 SQIVND (reference sequence). V lost 3 bases to trimming and J lost 2 bases; unmatched junction nucleotides: 7. Here the CDR3 DNA reads TGTGCCAGTAGTATTAGCGGGCCGTCTACCTACGAGCAGTACTTC. Translating it yields CASSISGPSTYEQYF.

This clone was seen a single time. The J gene is TRBJ2-1, the V gene TRBV5-4, with 8 positions matching TRBD2. Trimming took 2 bases from V and 9 from J; bases not matched to a gene: 10. The CDR3 extends over 15 amino acids. Germline loops: CDR1 SGHNT, CDR2 YYREEE (reference sequence). CDR3 nucleotides: TGTGCCAGCAGCTTAGCGGGACTAGGTTTGCGTGAGCAGTTCTTC. Its protein product is CASSLAGLGLREQFF. The whole variable domain, filled in from reference TRBV5-4 and TRBJ2-1, reads ETGVTQSPTHLIKTRGQQVTLRCSSQSGHNTVSWYQQALGQGPQFIFQYYREEENGRGNFPPRFSGLQFPNYSSELNVNALELDDSALYLCASSLAGLGLREQFFGPGTRLTVL.

The V gene is TRBV27, the J gene TRBJ2-1; TRBD1 aligns across 8 bases. The germline CDR1 and CDR2 sequences are MNHEY and SMNVEV (reference sequence). Losses at the gene ends were 5 bases for V and 4 bases for J; bases not matched to a gene: 16. The CDR3 totals 18 residues. CDR3 sequence reads: CASSPYQHRDRIYNEQFF. The CDR3 region has the DNA TGTGCCAGCAGTCCATACCAACACCGGGACAGGATTTACAATGAGCAGTTCTTC.

The chain links TRBV18 to TRBJ1-3, with unresolved D. Trimming took off 2 bases at V and 3 bases at J, with 8 bases between the two ends. This CDR3 is built from 14 residues. CDR1 is KGHSH, CDR2 LQKENI, per germline. The CDR3 DNA reads TGTGCCAGCTCACCAGGGCTGGATGGAAACACCATATATTTT. This translates into CASSPGLDGNTIYF.

CDR3 coding DNA: TGTGCCAGTAGGATGACAGGGCAGAGGACCGGGGAGCTGTTTTTT. Translating gives CASRMTGQRTGELFF. The V call is TRBV19, the J call TRBJ2-2; 7 bases match TRBD1. The length of the CDR3 is 15 residues. The germline V gene encodes CDR1 LNHDA and CDR2 SQIVND (reference sequence). Unmatched junction bases numbered 9, after V lost 6 bases and J lost 5 bases.

The chain combines TRBV2 with TRBJ2-5; TRBD2 is a possible D gene (5 bases). The CDR3 consists of 15 residues. Trimming removed 1 base at V and 3 bases at J, with 12 bases between. Looked up from germline, CDR1 is SNHLY and CDR2 is FYNNEI. CDR3 sequence: CASSEGRPREETQYF. The CDR3 DNA follows: TGTGCCAGCAGTGAAGGGAGGCCCCGAGAAGAGACCCAGTACTTC.

This clone was counted a few times. Germline and junction disagree at one end, which may indicate a read error. The chain is built from TRBV19 and TRBJ2-7; a weak D match, TRBD2 (5 bases). The CDR3 extends over 14 amino acids. Per germline, CDR1 LNHDA and CDR2 SQIVND (reference sequence). The CDR3 spells CASSIAGGSHEQYF. The DNA of the CDR3 is TGTGCCAGTAGTATAGCTGGAGGCTCCCACGAGCAGTACTTC.

This chain connects TRBV7-9 to TRBJ1-4, with 9 nucleotides matching TRBD1. CDR1 and CDR2 (germline): SEHNR, FQNEAQ (reference sequence). With 5 bases clipped from V and 6 bases from J, the junction kept 4 bases outside the gene matches. CDR3 length: 14 amino acids. The CDR3 loop is CASSEDRGDEKLFF. The CDR3, as DNA: TGTGCCAGCAGCGAGGACAGGGGCGATGAAAAACTGTTTTTT.

V and J are TRBV6-1 and TRBJ2-7, with 11 nucleotides matching TRBD1. Germline CDR1 is MNHNS and CDR2 is SASEGT. This CDR3 has 15 amino acids. V lost 3 bases to trimming and J lost 4 bases; unmatched junction nucleotides: 5. The chain's CDR3 is CASSDPGQGGYEQYF. In nucleotides, the CDR3 is TGTGCCAGCAGTGATCCGGGACAGGGGGGATACGAGCAGTACTTC.

This clone has only one observation. V gene TRBV25-1 combines with J gene TRBJ2-2; TRBD2 is a possible D gene (7 bases). CDR1 and CDR2 from the germline V gene are MGHDK and SYGVNS. This CDR3 region has 16 residues. The ends were cut back, 0 bases at V and 7 bases at J, with 15 bases in the middle. The CDR3 bases are TGTGCCAGCAGTGAATATTTTCGGGGGGCGGACGGGGAGCTGTTTTTT. This sequence encodes CASSEYFRGADGELFF. Filled out from reference TRBV25-1 and TRBJ2-2, the complete variable domain reads EADIYQTPRYLVIGTGKKITLECSQTMGHDKMYWYQQDPGMELHLIHYSYGVNSTEKGDLSSESTVSRIRTEHFPLTLESARPSHTSQYLCASSEYFRGADGELFFGEGSRLTVL.

J is TRBJ2-1 and V is TRBV18; TRBD2 might be the D (5 bases). The CDR3 is 15 amino acids. The V end lost 3 bases, the J end lost 5 bases, and 14 bases lay between the germline ends. The germline CDR1 and CDR2 sequences are KGHSH and LQKENI. The CDR3 region is CASSPSQDSNNEQFF. CDR3 coding DNA: TGTGCCAGCTCACCCTCTCAGGACTCAAACAATGAGCAGTTCTTC.

This rearrangement joins TRBV27 to TRBJ2-1; D remains ambiguous. Germline V gene data show CDR1 as MNHEY and CDR2 as SMNVEV (reference sequence). The CDR3 loop spans 14 amino acids. V was shortened by 0 bases and J by 4 bases, with 7 bases between the two germline ends. The CDR3 sequence is CASSLSSPYNEQFF. The CDR3 DNA is TGTGCCAGCAGTTTATCGAGCCCGTACAATGAGCAGTTCTTC.

The genes are TRBV5-6 and TRBJ2-7, with TRBD2 matching over 10 bases. Germline trimming cut 3 bases from V and 4 bases from J; bases unmatched to any gene: 7. Germline V gene sequence: CDR1 SGHDT, CDR2 YYEEEE. CDR3 size: 15 residues. The CDR3 reads CASSSTSGTIYEQYF. The DNA for the CDR3 is TGTGCCAGCAGCTCCACTAGCGGGACTATTTACGAGCAGTACTTC.

This chain uses TRBV7-9 with TRBJ1-1; a weak D match, TRBD1 (5 bases). Germline-derived CDR1 and CDR2 are SEHNR and FQNEAQ (reference sequence). The CDR3 runs 11 residues. V was cut by 1 base and J by 14 bases, with 11 bases left in between. CDR3 residues: CASSLVWDSFF. The CDR3 DNA reads as TGTGCCAGCAGCTTAGTATGGGACTCCTTCTTT.

The V and J genes are TRBV5-6 and TRBJ2-1; 13 bases are a match to TRBD2. Germline values: CDR1 SGHDT, CDR2 YYEEEE. With V trimmed by 4 bases and J by 6 bases, 4 bases remained unmatched. The CDR3 contains 15 residues. CDR3 in amino acids: CASSLGTSGTNEQFF. DNA for the CDR3: TGTGCCAGCAGCCTCGGGACTAGCGGGACCAATGAGCAGTTCTTC.

In its sample, this clone was seen once. The CDR3 DNA reads TGTGCCATCAGCCCGGGACAGGGGGGTTCGGACACTGAAGCTTTCTTT. Amino acids: CAISPGQGGSDTEAFF. The rearrangement links TRBV10-3 to TRBJ1-1, with 11 bases lining up with TRBD1. V shed 6 bases and J 3 bases; nucleotides not matched to a gene: 9. Germline CDR1 reads ENHRY; CDR2 reads SYGVKD. CDR3 size: 16 residues.

The J gene is TRBJ2-1, the V gene TRBV6-5, with TRBD2 matching 7 bases. V gave up 0 bases and J gave up 6 bases; unmatched junction bases: 8. The germline CDR1 and CDR2 sequences are MNHEY and SVGAGI. The CDR3 contains 16 residues. As DNA, the CDR3 is TGTGCCAGCAGTTACTCGAACCCGGCGGGGGTCAATGAGCAGTTCTTC. It is translated as CASSYSNPAGVNEQFF.

CDR3 sequence: CASSIEGVGYTF. In DNA, the CDR3 is TGTGCCAGTAGTATAGAAGGGGTCGGCTACACCTTC. The chain uses TRBV19 and TRBJ1-2; D is perhaps TRBD1 (5 bases). Germline-derived CDR1 and CDR2 are LNHDA and SQIVND (reference sequence). V lost 0 bases, J lost 8 bases, and 7 bases lay in between. The CDR3 is 12 amino acids.

The V gene is TRBV19, the J gene TRBJ1-5, with D tentatively TRBD1 (5 bases). Germline values: CDR1 LNHDA, CDR2 SQIVND (reference sequence). CDR3 length: 16 amino acids. Trimming removed 3 bases from V and 4 bases from J, with 16 bases in between. The chain's CDR3 is CASSIYVRQLNQPQHF. Here the CDR3 DNA reads TGTGCCAGTAGTATTTATGTTCGACAGCTAAATCAGCCCCAGCATTTT.

Worth noting for this clone: Its ends do not fully match the called genes, so a read error is possible. The chain combines TRBV7-7 with TRBJ2-5; 7 bases agree with TRBD1. The CDR3 has 13 residues. Per the germline V gene, CDR1 is SSHAT and CDR2 is FNYEAQ (reference sequence). CDR3: CASSRTGVETQYF. In DNA form, the CDR3 reads TGTGCTAGCAGCCGCACAGGGGTCGAGACCCAGTACTTC.

The J gene is TRBJ1-2, the V gene TRBV19, with 10 bases lining up with TRBD1. Germline CDR1 and CDR2: LNHDA and SQIVND (reference sequence). V dropped 5 bases and J dropped 7; count of bases not matched to a gene: 4. The CDR3 loop spans 13 amino acids. The CDR3 loop is CASSPDRGGGYTF. The CDR3 DNA reads TGTGCCAGTAGTCCGGACAGGGGGGGTGGCTACACCTTC.

This rearrangement joins TRBV30 to TRBJ2-5; D gene unclear. V was cut by 2 bases and J by 5 bases, with 6 bases left in between. The germline V gene has CDR1 GTSNPN and CDR2 SVGIG (reference sequence). The CDR3 totals 11 residues. The CDR3: CAWSSLETQYF. Written as DNA, the CDR3 is TGTGCCTGGAGTTCGTTGGAGACCCAGTACTTC.

Only one count was recorded for this clone. V and J are TRBV19 and TRBJ2-2; D perhaps matches TRBD2 (7 bases). Germline V gene data show CDR1 as LNHDA and CDR2 as SQIVND (reference sequence). Trimming cost V 5 bases and J 5 bases, with 21 bases left between them. The length of the CDR3 is 17 residues. CDR3: CASSPASGGPVTGELFF. CDR3 nucleotide sequence: TGTGCCAGTAGTCCTGCGTCCGGGGGGCCCGTTACCGGGGAGCTGTTTTTT. Complete variable domain (other parts from reference TRBV19 and TRBJ2-2): DGGITQSPKYLFRKEGQNVTLSCEQNLNHDAMYWYRQDPGQGLRLIYYSQIVNDFQKGDIAEGYSVSREKKESFPLTVTSAQKNPTAFYLCASSPASGGPVTGELFFGEGSRLTVL.